A single sample is the source of the 4 T cell receptor beta chains below, sequenced in a study of CD8+ T cells in alopecia areata (dated by TCRdb to 2017 to 2018). Libraries were constructed by the immunoSEQ multiplex PCR assay. For TCR sequencing, RNA was extracted from every sample and reverse transcribed into cDNA to serve as template. TCRdb took this table from immuneACCESS and kept in-frame rearrangements with V and J called. Such tables lack part of the clones; where checked against another copy, unresolved V genes explain under half of the gap, and the rest is unexplained. The sample has some 200,000 clones on record, around 60% of them singletons. Over 10% of the sample belongs to the ten largest clones. Read against the paper, the sample's time point label means: roughly 24 weeks on oral tofacitinib. The sample's treatment or condition label, in plain terms: oral pan-JAK inhibitor, 5-10 mg twice daily.

Sequences were derived from CD8+ T cells sorted from blood, sampled at week 24, from a patient treated with tofacitinib. The source is a human donor with alopecia areata.

The chain combines TRBV30 with TRBJ1-2; D unclear. CDR1 is GTSNPN and CDR2 is SVGIG in the germline V gene (reference sequence). The CDR3 covers 15 residues. V was pared by 3 bases and J by 6 bases, with 20 bases between. This chain's CDR3 is CAWSILGIHLDGYTF. The CDR3 DNA reads as TGTGCCTGGAGCATTTTGGGGATACATCTCGATGGCTACACCTTC.

This clone was seen a few times. This chain links TRBV19 with TRBJ1-1, with D hard to call. V lost 6 bases and J 4 bases, leaving 9 bases between the germline ends. The CDR3 has 12 residues. In germline, CDR1 is LNHDA, CDR2 SQIVND (reference sequence). CDR3 residues: CASSPSATEAFF. Written as DNA, the CDR3 is TGTGCCAGTAGCCCTTCAGCCACTGAAGCTTTCTTT.

This clone came up a few times. The chain links TRBV29-1 to TRBJ1-1; weak D call: TRBD1 (5 bases). V shed 1 base and J shed 5 bases, with 8 bases lying between them. CDR1 SQVTM and CDR2 ANQGSEA come from the germline V gene. This CDR3 is 12 amino acids long. CDR3 in amino acids: CSVEGEGTEAFF. For the CDR3, the DNA is TGCAGCGTTGAAGGGGAGGGGACTGAAGCTTTCTTT. Looking up the rest from reference TRBV29-1 and TRBJ1-1 gives the full variable domain: SAVISQKPSRDICQRGTSLTIQCQVDSQVTMMFWYRQQPGQSLTLIATANQGSEATYESGFVIDKFPISRPNLTFSTLTVSNMSPEDSSIYLCSVEGEGTEAFFGQGTRLTVV.

The chain uses TRBV14 and TRBJ1-2; D unresolved. The germline gives CDR1 SGHDN, CDR2 FVKESK. The CDR3 loop spans 15 amino acids. V was trimmed by 0 bases and J by 8 bases, leaving 16 bases between them. The CDR3: CASSQDRQTLRGYTF. The CDR3 DNA follows: TGTGCCAGCAGCCAAGATCGTCAGACCCTGAGGGGCTACACCTTC.